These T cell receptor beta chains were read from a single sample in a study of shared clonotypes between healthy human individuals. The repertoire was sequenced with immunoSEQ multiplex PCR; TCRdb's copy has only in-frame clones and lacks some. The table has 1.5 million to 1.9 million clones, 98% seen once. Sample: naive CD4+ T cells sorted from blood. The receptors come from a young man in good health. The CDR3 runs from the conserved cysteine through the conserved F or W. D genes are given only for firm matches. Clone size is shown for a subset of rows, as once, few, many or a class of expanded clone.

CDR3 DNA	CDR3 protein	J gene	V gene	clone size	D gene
TGTGCCAGCAGTCCCCAGAGCTACGAGCAGTACTTC	CASSPQSYEQYF	TRBJ2-7	TRBV28	NA	NA
TGTGCCTGGAAGGCAGGGGGACCCTCTGGAAACACCATATATTTT	CAWKAGGPSGNTIYF	TRBJ1-3	TRBV30	once	TRBD1
TGTGCCAGCAGTCACAACCGGGACAGGGTAAATGAAGCTTTCTTT	CASSHNRDRVNEAFF	TRBJ1-1	TRBV6-5	NA	TRBD1
TGTGCCAGCAGCCGGGGGACGGGAGGAGGCAATGAGCAGTTCTTC	CASSRGTGGGNEQFF	TRBJ2-1	TRBV5-4	NA	TRBD2
TGTGCCAGCAGTGAGTCCGGCGGGGGGTACAATGAGCAGTTCTTC	CASSESGGGYNEQFF	TRBJ2-1	TRBV25-1	NA	TRBD2
TGTGCCATCAGCGTACAGGGGCCGCAAACCTCTGGGGCCAACGTCCTGACTTTC	CAISVQGPQTSGANVLTF	TRBJ2-6	TRBV10-3	NA	TRBD1
TGTGCCAGCTCACCTCAGGGTTACACAGATACGCAGTATTTT	CASSPQGYTDTQYF	TRBJ2-3	TRBV18	NA	NA
TGCGCCAGCAGGCCAACACTCGGGAGTTCCTACGAGCAGTACTTC	CASRPTLGSSYEQYF	TRBJ2-7	TRBV5-1	NA	NA
TGTGCCAGCAGTCCCATAAACAGGGGAGCCTACGAGCAGTACTTC	CASSPINRGAYEQYF	TRBJ2-7	TRBV27	NA	TRBD1
TGTGCCAGCAGACGCGACAGCACCGGGGAGCTGTTTTTT	CASRRDSTGELFF	TRBJ2-2	TRBV6-5	NA	NA